This T cell receptor (beta chain) was captured by sequencing in a study of radiotherapy plus CTLA-4 blockade in lung cancer. For the study at large: Objective responses arose in around a sixth of patients, and approximately 30% experienced disease control. Study results and limitations: Together with interferon-beta, which increased in serum after radiation, early dynamic changes in blood T cell clones were reportedly the best predictors of response.

The method was immunoSEQ multiplex PCR; TCRdb's version includes in-frame clones alone and lacks a portion of them. This table holds about 110,000 clones, approximately 77% found once. Note on this clone: Its antigen is not known.

CDR3 length: 15 residues. The V segment lost 5 bases and the J segment 7 bases; nucleotides outside the gene matches: 9. Germline V gives CDR1 WSHSY, CDR2 SAAADI. This TCR was sampled from a human donor with non-small cell lung cancer that progressed on radiotherapy plus ipilimumab. Some clones in this sample may be carry-over from other donors' samples. The chain recombines TRBV10-2 with TRBJ2-7; TRBD1 aligns across 12 bases. The source was peripheral blood, collected from a patient treated with radiotherapy plus ipilimumab. This CDR3 reads CASSSRDRGLWEQYF. CDR3 coding DNA: TGCGCCAGCAGTAGTAGGGACAGGGGGCTATGGGAGCAGTACTTC.